These 22 T cell receptor beta chains came from one sample sequenced in a study of beta chain features in type 1 diabetes. All of the isolated RNA was reverse transcribed, so expressed TCRB transcripts were sequenced. TCRdb's copy holds only in-frame clones and misses some; the assay was immunoSEQ multiplex PCR. The data contain about 340,000 clones, 7% to 9% of them seen just once; the ten biggest clones take up more than 0.4%. The sample was central memory CD4+ T cells from blood. The receptors were gathered from a young woman in good health.

This clone was seen a few times. The rearrangement joins TRBV5-1 to TRBJ2-3; D is possibly TRBD1 or TRBD2 (5 bases each). CDR1 SGHRS and CDR2 YFSETQ come from the germline V gene. Trimming pared 4 bases from V and 2 bases from J, leaving 11 bases between. The CDR3 spans 14 residues. As DNA, the CDR3 is TGCGCCAGCAGCCGGGGCGAAATCACAGATACGCAGTATTTT. Amino acids: CASSRGEITDTQYF.

This clone was seen only a few times. This chain uses TRBV7-2 with TRBJ2-5, with unresolved D. Per the germline V gene, CDR1 is SGHTA and CDR2 is FQGNSA. The CDR3 spans 11 residues. Deletions cut 10 bases from V and 5 bases from J, with 11 bases between. CDR3 in amino acids: CAIREEETQYF. The CDR3 nucleotides read TGTGCCATAAGGGAAGAGGAGACCCAGTACTTC.

This clone was observed a handful of times. The J gene is TRBJ2-3, the V gene TRBV15; no clear D. V dropped 0 bases and J dropped 0 bases, with 4 bases sitting between them. From germline, CDR1 is LNHNV and CDR2 YYDKDF (reference sequence). This CDR3 has 14 amino acids. Written as DNA, the CDR3 is TGTGCCACCAGCAGAGAACAGAGCACAGATACGCAGTATTTT. Amino acids: CATSREQSTDTQYF.

V gene TRBV7-8 combines with J gene TRBJ2-7; 10 nucleotides agree with TRBD2. Germline V gene lookup returns CDR1 SGHVS and CDR2 FQNEAQ. Losses at the gene ends were 5 bases for V and 3 bases for J; bases not matched to a gene: 10. The CDR3 has 16 amino acids. The CDR3 is CASSRRAAGGGYEQYF. The CDR3 DNA sequence: TGTGCCAGCAGCCGACGTGCAGCGGGAGGGGGCTACGAGCAGTACTTC.

This clone was picked up a small number of times. The chain combines TRBV29-1 with TRBJ1-1; no reliable D call. V was clipped by 4 bases and J by 5 bases, with 8 bases between them. CDR1 and CDR2 (germline): SQVTM, ANQGSEA. This CDR3 comprises 11 residues. CDR3 DNA sequence: TGCAGCGTTGGGTCAACTACTGAAGCTTTCTTT. Amino acids: CSVGSTTEAFF.

In its sample, this clone ranks as medium-sized. The chain uses TRBV7-9 and TRBJ1-2, with TRBD1 as a possible D gene (6 bases). The CDR3 has 13 residues. Germline V CDR1 and CDR2: SEHNR, FQNEAQ (reference sequence). The V gene lost 5 bases and the J gene lost 5 bases, with 12 bases spanning the gap. The CDR3 DNA reads TGTGCCAGCAGCCCCGGACAGAATTATGGCTACACCTTC. Protein sequence: CASSPGQNYGYTF.

As to this clone: One end of the junction does not line up with germline, which may come from a read error. The chain joins TRBV6-1 to TRBJ2-7; the D gene is possibly TRBD2 (6 bases). The CDR3 runs 16 residues. CDR1 is MNHNS, CDR2 SASEGT, per germline. CDR3 nucleotide sequence: TGTGCCATCAGTGACCCCCGGTTGTCCGCGGGATACGAGCAGTACTTC. Protein: CAISDPRLSAGYEQYF.

This clone was detected only a few times. This sequence may be a read error, since a much larger clone differs from it by one base. The V and J genes are TRBV7-2 and TRBJ2-3, with unresolved D. Germline loops: CDR1 SGHTA, CDR2 FQGNSA. The CDR3 has 13 amino acids. The ends were cut back, 4 bases at V and 2 bases at J, with 7 bases in the middle. The CDR3 spells CASSSLSTDTQYF. CDR3 bases: TGTGCCAGCAGCTCCCTATCCACAGATACGCAGTATTTT.

This clone was seen a few times. The rearrangement joins TRBV4-2 to TRBJ2-2, with D tentatively TRBD1 or TRBD2 (5 bases each). The germline V gene encodes CDR1 LGHNA and CDR2 YNFKEQ. The CDR3 is 17 amino acids. Deletions cut 1 base from V and 4 bases from J, with 16 bases between. CDR3 region: CASSQGSHGGTTGELFF. For the CDR3, the DNA is TGTGCCAGCAGCCAAGGTTCTCATGGGGGAACCACCGGGGAGCTGTTTTTT.

This clone was recorded a few times. CDR3 DNA sequence: TGTGCCACCAGCAGAGACGCGGGGGTAGCCAAAAACATTCAGTACTTC. Its translation: CATSRDAGVAKNIQYF. The genes are TRBV15 and TRBJ2-4, with 7 bases that match TRBD2. The V segment lost 0 bases and the J segment 0 bases; nucleotides outside the gene matches: 2. This CDR3 is built from 16 residues. CDR1 and CDR2 (germline): LNHNV, YYDKDF (reference sequence).

The chain links TRBV7-3 to TRBJ2-1; the D gene is possibly TRBD1 (5 bases). Germline V gene data show CDR1 as SGHTA and CDR2 as FQGTGA. The CDR3 extends over 11 amino acids. Trimming stripped 5 bases from V and 13 bases from J, with 12 bases between. The CDR3 reads CASSAGNLQFF. The CDR3 DNA is TGTGCCAGCAGCGCAGGGAACCTACAGTTCTTC.

This clone was detected ten times or more. The same CDR3 also results from other DNA sequences found in this sample. The chain couples TRBV25-1 to TRBJ2-5; perhaps TRBD1 as D (5 bases). The CDR3 contains 13 residues. Germline CDR1 reads MGHDK; CDR2 reads SYGVNS. The germline V and J ends were trimmed by 4 bases and 3 bases, with 9 bases remaining between them. The CDR3, as DNA: TGTGCCAGCAGTGTTTCAGGGAAAGAGACCCAGTACTTC. Its translation: CASSVSGKETQYF.

This clone was picked up a small number of times. The genes are TRBV5-1 and TRBJ2-1; D possibly uses TRBD1 or TRBD2 (5 bases each). This CDR3 has 12 residues. CDR1 and CDR2 (germline): SGHRS, YFSETQ. V was cut by 3 bases and J by 5 bases, with 6 bases left in between. Written as DNA, the CDR3 is TGCGCCAGCAGCTCGGGACACAATGAGCAGTTCTTC. Translated, it gives CASSSGHNEQFF.

This clone was seen a few times. The chain combines TRBV6-6 with TRBJ2-7, with TRBD1 matching 8 bases. CDR1 and CDR2 from the germline V gene are MNHNY and SVGAGI (reference sequence). Trimming cost V 2 bases and J 5 bases; bases outside gene matches: 8. The CDR3 runs to 15 residues. The CDR3 sequence is CASSYGPGGRNEQYF. The CDR3 bases are TGTGCCAGCAGTTACGGACCAGGGGGCCGGAACGAGCAGTACTTC.

This clone was counted at least ten times. The chain joins TRBV10-3 to TRBJ2-1; 10 nucleotides align to TRBD1. This CDR3 comprises 15 residues. Trimming cost V 3 bases and J 8 bases; bases outside gene matches: 7. CDR1 ENHRY and CDR2 SYGVKD come from the germline V gene. The CDR3 loop is CAISDVDRGIDEQFF. Here the CDR3 DNA reads TGTGCCATCAGTGATGTGGACAGGGGGATAGATGAGCAGTTCTTC.

This clone was found many times. The chain links TRBV7-2 to TRBJ2-2; TRBD2 might be the D (5 bases). V lost 1 base, J lost 2 bases, and 14 bases lay in between. Germline loops: CDR1 SGHTA, CDR2 FQGNSA. The CDR3 spans 17 residues. CDR3 residues: CASSLVLGSANTGELFF. The CDR3 DNA reads TGTGCCAGCAGCTTAGTCCTCGGTAGCGCTAACACCGGGGAGCTGTTTTTT.

This clone was seen more than once but under ten times. The chain is built from TRBV19 and TRBJ2-1; no clear D. V lost 3 bases to trimming and J lost 5 bases, with 8 bases between them. Germline-derived CDR1 and CDR2 are LNHDA and SQIVND (reference sequence). CDR3 length equals 13 residues. The CDR3 nucleotides read TGTGCCAGTAGTATTTCGGTGAACAATGAGCAGTTCTTC. Translation gives CASSISVNNEQFF.

The chain uses TRBV9 and TRBJ2-3, with D possibly matching TRBD2 (5 bases). The germline CDR1 and CDR2 sequences are SGDLS and YYNGEE. The V and J ends lost 4 bases and 6 bases respectively, with 12 bases between them. The CDR3 is 13 residues long. In DNA form, the CDR3 reads TGTGCCAGCAGCCACTCTGGGGAGGATACGCAGTATTTT. It codes for CASSHSGEDTQYF.

The chain uses TRBV27 and TRBJ2-7; 9 bases match TRBD1. There are 15 residues in the CDR3. The V gene end was trimmed by 7 bases and the J gene end by 2 bases; junction bases not matched to a gene: 9. Germline CDR1 reads MNHEY; CDR2 reads SMNVEV (reference sequence). CDR3 sequence reads: CASTERDRVTYEQYF. CDR3 nucleotide sequence: TGTGCCAGCACAGAGAGGGACAGGGTGACCTACGAGCAGTACTTC.

A few counts support this clone. CDR3 sequence reads: CASSPPGDSTGETQYF. The DNA for the CDR3 is TGTGCCAGCAGCCCTCCGGGAGACTCGACGGGGGAGACCCAGTACTTC. The V call is TRBV7-2, the J call TRBJ2-5, with a tentative D call TRBD2 (6 bases). The CDR3 has 16 residues. Trimming cost V 5 bases and J 5 bases, with 21 bases left between them. Germline lookup yields CDR1 SGHTA and CDR2 FQGNSA.

Concerning this clone: The sample holds other DNA sequences that translate to the same CDR3. The V call is TRBV18, the J call TRBJ1-2; 7 bases line up with TRBD1. CDR3 length: 15 amino acids. The germline V gene encodes CDR1 KGHSH and CDR2 LQKENI. V shed 3 bases, J shed 2 bases, and the junction held 6 bases outside the gene matches. The CDR3: CASSPPGTENYGYTF. As DNA, the CDR3 is TGTGCCAGCTCACCTCCCGGGACAGAGAACTATGGCTACACCTTC. Drawing the rest from reference TRBV18 and TRBJ1-2, the complete variable domain is NAGVMQNPRHLVRRRGQEARLRCSPMKGHSHVYWYRQLPEEGLKFMVYLQKENIIDESGMPKERFSAEFPKEGPSILRIQQVVRGDSAAYFCASSPPGTENYGYTFGSGTRLTVV.

This clone was found a few times. The chain employs TRBV5-1 and TRBJ1-5; D possibly corresponds to TRBD1 (5 bases). CDR3 length equals 13 residues. Trimming removed 2 bases from V and 6 bases from J, with 9 bases in between. Per germline, CDR1 SGHRS and CDR2 YFSETQ. CDR3 sequence: CASSLGERQPQHF. The DNA for the CDR3 is TGCGCCAGCAGCTTAGGGGAGCGTCAGCCCCAGCATTTT.